These T cell receptor beta chains were read from a single sample in a study of coeliac disease. Generated by immunoSEQ multiplex PCR, the TCRdb table keeps only in-frame clones and is missing some. The sample has approximately 8,500 clones, 57% seen once. Sequenced: intraepithelial lymphocytes from the gut. These receptors were obtained from a woman aged 60-75 years with celiac disease. Each CDR3 is given with its conserved first and last residue. The D gene is left open where the match is weak. Size tells how often a clone was seen (once, few, many) or the class of an expanded clone, and some rows leave it out.

j_gene,d_gene,v_gene,abundance,CDR3nt,CDR3aa
TRBJ1-6,NA,TRBV19,NA,TGTGCCAGTAGTGCCAGCTCCTATAATTCACCCCTCCACTTT,CASSASSYNSPLHF
TRBJ2-1,NA,TRBV7-3,NA,TGTGCCAGCAGCCGTGATCTAGAAAGGGGTTACAATGAGCAGTTCTTC,CASSRDLERGYNEQFF
TRBJ2-7,NA,TRBV7-9,few,TGTGCCAGCAGCCTAACAGGGCACGAGCAGTACTTC,CASSLTGHEQYF
TRBJ1-4,TRBD1,TRBV4-1,NA,TGCGCCAGCAGCCAATGGACAGGGGGGGGTGAAAAACTGTTTTTT,CASSQWTGGGEKLFF
TRBJ1-4,NA,TRBV7-6,NA,TGTGCCAGCAGCTTGGTGACAGACACTAATGAAAAACTGTTTTTT,CASSLVTDTNEKLFF
TRBJ1-2,TRBD1,TRBV5-1,NA,TGCGCCAGCAGCTTGGGCACGACAGGGTTGGGCTACACCTTC,CASSLGTTGLGYTF
TRBJ1-5,TRBD1,TRBV11-2,NA,TGTGCCAGCAGCGGGACAGGGTGGAGCAATCAGCCCCAGCATTTT,CASSGTGWSNQPQHF
TRBJ2-7,NA,TRBV5-6,medium-sized,TGTGCCAGCAGCTTGGTCGGTACTAAGGACTACGAGCAGTACTTC,CASSLVGTKDYEQYF
TRBJ1-4,NA,TRBV6-5,NA,TGTGCCAGCAGTTACCGGACAGACGCAACTAATGAAAAACTGTTTTTT,CASSYRTDATNEKLFF
TRBJ2-1,TRBD2,TRBV4-2,few,TGTGCCAGCAGCCAAGAAGTATATAGCGGGAGGGACAATGAGCAGTTCTTC,CASSQEVYSGRDNEQFF
TRBJ2-1,TRBD2,TRBV27,few,TGTGCCAGCAAACCGGGACTAGAGGTCCATGAGCAGTTCTTC,CASKPGLEVHEQFF
TRBJ2-3,TRBD2,TRBV7-9,NA,TGTGCCAGCAGCTCATTAGCGGGGGGGCCAGATACGCAGTATTTT,CASSSLAGGPDTQYF
TRBJ2-1,NA,TRBV4-1,NA,TGCGCCAGCAGCCAATTGGAGGGGATAGAGAAAAATGAGCAGTTCTTC,CASSQLEGIEKNEQFF
TRBJ1-5,TRBD1,TRBV19,NA,TGTGCCAGTAGCCCCGGGACAGGGAGCAATCAGCCCCAGCATTTT,CASSPGTGSNQPQHF
TRBJ2-1,TRBD1,TRBV6-1,large,TGTGCCACCCCTGGAGGGACAGGGGTAAATGAGCAGTTCTTC,CATPGGTGVNEQFF
TRBJ2-3,TRBD2,TRBV28,medium-sized,TGTGCCAGCAGTTTATGGCCTAGCGGGACCTCGGCTAGCACAGATACGCAGTATTTT,CASSLWPSGTSASTDTQYF
TRBJ2-3,TRBD2,TRBV11-2,NA,TGTGCCAGCAGCTTGTCTAGCGGGGGGGCCTCCACAGATACGCAGTATTTT,CASSLSSGGASTDTQYF